The next 15 T cell receptor beta chains were all read from a single sample in a study of cytotoxic CD8 clonotypes in ibrutinib-treated CLL. The method was immunoSEQ multiplex PCR; TCRdb's version includes in-frame clones alone and lacks a portion of them. The table shows approximately 210,000 clones, with 55% to 85% occurring only once. The input for sequencing was PBMCs, taken after 24 months of ibrutinib treatment. Receptor source: a human donor with chronic lymphocytic leukemia.

This chain joins TRBV7-9 and TRBJ1-1; D ambiguous. V was pared by 2 bases and J by 5 bases, with 9 bases between. The length of the CDR3 is 13 residues. The germline V gene encodes CDR1 SEHNR and CDR2 FQNEAQ (reference sequence). The DNA for the CDR3 is TGTGCCAGCAGCTTAAGGATGGGGACTGAAGCTTTCTTT. Translating it yields CASSLRMGTEAFF.

V is TRBV4-2 and J is TRBJ2-3, with D perhaps TRBD2 (5 bases). CDR1 LGHNA and CDR2 YNFKEQ come from the germline V gene. V was trimmed by 7 bases and J by 6 bases, leaving 14 bases between them. The CDR3 contains 13 residues. Written as DNA, the CDR3 is TGTGCCAGCAACGAAGGAGGCGCGGATACGCAGTATTTT. This sequence encodes CASNEGGADTQYF.

This clone was seen a single time. V gene TRBV5-4 combines with J gene TRBJ2-5; TRBD1 aligns across 8 bases. J gave up 5 bases and V 3 bases, and 9 bases lay outside the gene matches. The CDR3 contains 15 residues. Germline CDR1 reads SGHNT; CDR2 reads YYREEE (reference sequence). The CDR3 region is CASSSPTGGEETQYF. The CDR3 bases are TGTGCCAGCAGCTCCCCCACAGGGGGTGAGGAGACCCAGTACTTC. The full variable domain, rest sourced from reference TRBV5-4 and TRBJ2-5, is ETGVTQSPTHLIKTRGQQVTLRCSSQSGHNTVSWYQQALGQGPQFIFQYYREEENGRGNFPPRFSGLQFPNYSSELNVNALELDDSALYLCASSSPTGGEETQYFGPGTRLLVL.

The chain employs TRBV11-2 and TRBJ2-7; D is possibly TRBD2 (6 bases). CDR1 and CDR2 from the germline V gene are SGHAT and FQNNGV. Trimming stripped 2 bases from V and 7 bases from J, with 12 bases between. The CDR3 is made up of 13 amino acids. The DNA for the CDR3 is TGTGCCAGCAGCTTAATTCTTGGAGGGGAGCAGTACTTC. Encoded protein: CASSLILGGEQYF.

The chain carries TRBV7-6 and TRBJ2-1; D tentatively reads TRBD1 or TRBD2 (6 bases each). From germline, CDR1 is SGHVS and CDR2 FNYEAQ. The CDR3 loop spans 17 amino acids. V was pared by 3 bases and J by 5 bases, with 20 bases between. The CDR3 DNA reads as TGTGCCAGCAGCTTGGTACGAGGGAGGAGGGGGGACAATGAGCAGTTCTTC. This sequence encodes CASSLVRGRRGDNEQFF.

The V call is TRBV7-2, the J call TRBJ2-7, with D unclear. The length of the CDR3 is 14 residues. CDR1 is SGHTA and CDR2 is FQGNSA in the germline V gene. V was cut by 5 bases and J by 3 bases, with 14 bases left in between. CDR3 nucleotide sequence: TGTGCCAGCAGCCCAGCCGTAGCCAGCTACGAGCAGTACTTC. It codes for CASSPAVASYEQYF.

This chain connects TRBV4-2 to TRBJ1-2; D gene uncertain. The CDR3 loop spans 14 amino acids. Germline CDR1 and CDR2: LGHNA and YNFKEQ. Trimming stripped 3 bases from V and 0 bases from J, with 8 bases between. This CDR3 is CASSQVSPNYGYTF. As DNA, the CDR3 is TGTGCCAGCAGCCAGGTTTCGCCTAACTATGGCTACACCTTC.

The chain combines TRBV29-1 with TRBJ2-7; 9 nucleotides match TRBD2. Germline assignment: CDR1 SQVTM and CDR2 ANQGSEA. After removal of 5 bases from V and 5 bases from J, the junction contained 10 bases not matched to a gene. The CDR3 is made up of 14 amino acids. The CDR3 protein is CSVRSAGGNNEQYF. The CDR3 DNA sequence: TGCAGCGTTCGGTCGGCGGGAGGGAACAACGAGCAGTACTTC.

The sample holds one count of this clone. The rearrangement uses TRBV19 and TRBJ2-1, with TRBD2 matching over 12 bases. The ends lost 3 bases at V and 8 bases at J; junction bases unmatched: 11. CDR3 length equals 17 residues. Germline lookup yields CDR1 LNHDA and CDR2 SQIVND (reference sequence). As DNA, the CDR3 is TGTGCCAGTAGTATCTGGGAGGTTGGACTAGCGGGATATGAGCAGTTCTTC. It specifies CASSIWEVGLAGYEQFF.

The rearrangement joins TRBV28 to TRBJ2-3; a weak D match, TRBD2 (5 bases). Germline V lookup: CDR1 MDHEN, CDR2 SYDVKM. The CDR3 contains 17 residues. Deletions cut 2 bases from V and 6 bases from J, with 21 bases between. For the CDR3, the DNA is TGTGCCAGCAGTTTAGCAGCGGAACCCCCTTTTGGGGATACGCAGTATTTT. Translated, it gives CASSLAAEPPFGDTQYF. Full variable domain (outside the CDR3, taken from reference TRBV28 and TRBJ2-3): DVKVTQSSRYLVKRTGEKVFLECVQDMDHENMFWYRQDPGLGLRLIYFSYDVKMKEKGDIPEGYSVSREKKERFSLILESASTNQTSMYLCASSLAAEPPFGDTQYFGPGTRLTVL.

The gene calls are TRBV28 and TRBJ2-5; D unresolved. The CDR3 contains 10 residues. Germline lookup yields CDR1 MDHEN and CDR2 SYDVKM. Deletions cut 10 bases from V and 4 bases from J, with 7 bases between. This CDR3 is CATQRETQYF. The CDR3 region has the DNA TGTGCCACCCAACGAGAGACCCAGTACTTC.

The chain has TRBV18 and TRBJ2-1; D tentatively fits TRBD1 or TRBD2 (5 bases each). Germline V CDR1 and CDR2: KGHSH, LQKENI. The CDR3 extends over 15 amino acids. V was shortened by 4 bases and J by 3 bases, with 13 bases between the two germline ends. The CDR3 coding sequence is TGTGCCAGCTCACGAGGGGCGAGCCTCTACAATGAGCAGTTCTTC. Residues: CASSRGASLYNEQFF.

The gene calls are TRBV6-6 and TRBJ1-2; 10 bases fit TRBD1. The trim removed 5 bases at V and 7 bases at J, leaving 4 bases unmatched. CDR1 is MNHNY and CDR2 is SVGAGI in the germline V gene (reference sequence). The CDR3 length is 13 residues. The CDR3 DNA sequence: TGTGCCAGCAGTGACAGGGGGCGCTTTGGCTACACCTTC. This gives the protein CASSDRGRFGYTF.

The chain has TRBV6-5 and TRBJ1-4, with D perhaps matching TRBD1 (6 bases). There are 13 residues in the CDR3. Germline values: CDR1 MNHEY, CDR2 SVGAGI. The V and J ends lost 6 bases and 10 bases respectively, with 15 bases between them. This chain's CDR3 is CASSSRDTGKLFF. The DNA for the CDR3 is TGTGCCAGCAGCTCCCGGGACACAGGAAAACTGTTTTTT.

The V gene is TRBV4-3, the J gene TRBJ1-1, with 8 bases aligning to TRBD1. Losses at the gene ends were 0 bases for V and 11 bases for J; bases not matched to a gene: 8. CDR1 is LGHNA and CDR2 is YSLEER in the germline V gene. The CDR3 has 14 residues. CDR3 DNA: TGCGCCAGCAGCCAAGATCGGGCAGGGGGCTTGGCTTTCTTT. Its protein product is CASSQDRAGGLAFF.